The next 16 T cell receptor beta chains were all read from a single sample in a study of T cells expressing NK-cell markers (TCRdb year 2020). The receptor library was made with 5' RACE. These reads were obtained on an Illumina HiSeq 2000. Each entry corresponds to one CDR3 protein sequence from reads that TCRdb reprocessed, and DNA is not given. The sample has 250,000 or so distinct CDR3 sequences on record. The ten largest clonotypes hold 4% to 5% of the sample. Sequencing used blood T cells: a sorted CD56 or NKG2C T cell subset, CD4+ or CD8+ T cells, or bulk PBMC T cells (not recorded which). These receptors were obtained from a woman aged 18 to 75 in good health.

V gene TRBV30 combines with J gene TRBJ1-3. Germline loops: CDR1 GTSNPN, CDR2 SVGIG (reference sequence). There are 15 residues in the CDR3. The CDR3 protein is CAWRAVLAAGNTIYF.

The CDR3 here is CASSVARTPNSPLHF. J is TRBJ1-6 and V is TRBV9; lacking DNA, the TRBD1 call made by TCRdb goes unchecked. CDR1 is SGDLS and CDR2 is YYNGEE in the germline V gene. This CDR3 is built from 15 residues.

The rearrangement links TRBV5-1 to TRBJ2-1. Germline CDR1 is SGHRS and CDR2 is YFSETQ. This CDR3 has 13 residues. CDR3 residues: CASSLAASNEQFF.

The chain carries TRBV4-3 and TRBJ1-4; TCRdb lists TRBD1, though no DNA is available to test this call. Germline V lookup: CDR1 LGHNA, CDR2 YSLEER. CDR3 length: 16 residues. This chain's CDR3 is CASSQDGGTGYEKLFF.

CDR3 amino acids: CASSLMMSVSTDTQYF. The chain joins TRBV5-1 to TRBJ2-3. The CDR3 sequence is 16 residues long. Looked up from germline, CDR1 is SGHRS and CDR2 is YFSETQ. The full variable domain, completed using reference TRBV5-1 and TRBJ2-3, is KAGVTQTPRYLIKTRGQQVTLSCSPISGHRSVSWYQQTPGQGLQFLFEYFSETQRNKGNFPGRFSGRQFSNSRSEMNVSTLELGDSALYLCASSLMMSVSTDTQYFGPGTRLTVL.

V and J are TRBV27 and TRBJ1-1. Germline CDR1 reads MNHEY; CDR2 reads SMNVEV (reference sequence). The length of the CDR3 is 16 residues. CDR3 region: CASKFRKGGSNTEAFF.

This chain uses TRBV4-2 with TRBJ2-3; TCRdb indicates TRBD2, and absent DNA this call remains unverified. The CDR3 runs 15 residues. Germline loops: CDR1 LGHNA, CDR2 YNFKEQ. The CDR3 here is CASSQEPSGTDTQYF.

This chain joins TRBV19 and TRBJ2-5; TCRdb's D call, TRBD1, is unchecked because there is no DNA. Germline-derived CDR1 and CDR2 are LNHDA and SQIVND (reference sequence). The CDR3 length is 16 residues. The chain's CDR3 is CASSMRGQGPRETQYF.

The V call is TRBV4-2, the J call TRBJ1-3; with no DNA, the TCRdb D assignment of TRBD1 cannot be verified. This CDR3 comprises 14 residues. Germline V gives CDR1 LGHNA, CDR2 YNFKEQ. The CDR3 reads CASSQADRIGTIYF.

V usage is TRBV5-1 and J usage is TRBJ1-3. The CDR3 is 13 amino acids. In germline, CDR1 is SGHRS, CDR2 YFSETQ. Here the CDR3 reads CASSSDRVDTIYF.

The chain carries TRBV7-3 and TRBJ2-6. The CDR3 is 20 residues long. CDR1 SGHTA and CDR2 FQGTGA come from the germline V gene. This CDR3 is CASSLTISAPNFSGANVLTF.

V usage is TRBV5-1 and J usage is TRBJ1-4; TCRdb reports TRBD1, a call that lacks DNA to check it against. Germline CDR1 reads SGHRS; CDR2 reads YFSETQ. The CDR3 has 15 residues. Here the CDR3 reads CASSLDPGPNEKLFF.

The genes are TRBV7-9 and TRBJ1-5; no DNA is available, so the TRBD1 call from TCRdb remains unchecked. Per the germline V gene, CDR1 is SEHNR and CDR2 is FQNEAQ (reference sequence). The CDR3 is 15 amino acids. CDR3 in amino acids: CASSSTQGANQPQHF.

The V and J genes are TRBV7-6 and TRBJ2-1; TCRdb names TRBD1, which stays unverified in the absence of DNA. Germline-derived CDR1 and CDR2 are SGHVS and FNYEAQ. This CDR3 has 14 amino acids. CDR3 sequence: CASSSKGGETIQFF.

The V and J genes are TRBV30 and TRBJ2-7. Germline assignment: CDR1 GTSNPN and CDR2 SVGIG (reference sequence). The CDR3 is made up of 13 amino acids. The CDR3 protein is CAWRDMASYEQYF.

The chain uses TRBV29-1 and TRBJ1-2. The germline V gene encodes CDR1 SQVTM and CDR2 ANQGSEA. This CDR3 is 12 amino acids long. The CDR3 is CSVAGAAYGYTF. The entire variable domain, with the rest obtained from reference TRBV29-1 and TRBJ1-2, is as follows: SAVISQKPSRDICQRGTSLTIQCQVDSQVTMMFWYRQQPGQSLTLIATANQGSEATYESGFVIDKFPISRPNLTFSTLTVSNMSPEDSSIYLCSVAGAAYGYTFGSGTRLTVV.